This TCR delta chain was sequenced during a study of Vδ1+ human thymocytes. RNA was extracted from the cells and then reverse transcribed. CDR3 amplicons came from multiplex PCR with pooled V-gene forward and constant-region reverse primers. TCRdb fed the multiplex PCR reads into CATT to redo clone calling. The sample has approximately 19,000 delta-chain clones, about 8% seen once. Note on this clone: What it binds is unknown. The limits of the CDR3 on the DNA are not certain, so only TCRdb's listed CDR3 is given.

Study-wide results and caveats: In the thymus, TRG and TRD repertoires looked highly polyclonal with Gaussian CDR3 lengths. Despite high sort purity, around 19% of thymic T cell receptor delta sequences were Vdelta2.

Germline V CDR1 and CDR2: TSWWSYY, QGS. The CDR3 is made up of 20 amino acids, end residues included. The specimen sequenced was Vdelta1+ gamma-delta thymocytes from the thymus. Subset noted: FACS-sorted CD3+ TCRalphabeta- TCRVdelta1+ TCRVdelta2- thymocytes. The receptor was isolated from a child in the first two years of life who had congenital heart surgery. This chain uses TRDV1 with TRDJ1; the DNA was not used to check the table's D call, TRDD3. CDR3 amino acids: CALGEPRRYCAFKVPSKLIF.